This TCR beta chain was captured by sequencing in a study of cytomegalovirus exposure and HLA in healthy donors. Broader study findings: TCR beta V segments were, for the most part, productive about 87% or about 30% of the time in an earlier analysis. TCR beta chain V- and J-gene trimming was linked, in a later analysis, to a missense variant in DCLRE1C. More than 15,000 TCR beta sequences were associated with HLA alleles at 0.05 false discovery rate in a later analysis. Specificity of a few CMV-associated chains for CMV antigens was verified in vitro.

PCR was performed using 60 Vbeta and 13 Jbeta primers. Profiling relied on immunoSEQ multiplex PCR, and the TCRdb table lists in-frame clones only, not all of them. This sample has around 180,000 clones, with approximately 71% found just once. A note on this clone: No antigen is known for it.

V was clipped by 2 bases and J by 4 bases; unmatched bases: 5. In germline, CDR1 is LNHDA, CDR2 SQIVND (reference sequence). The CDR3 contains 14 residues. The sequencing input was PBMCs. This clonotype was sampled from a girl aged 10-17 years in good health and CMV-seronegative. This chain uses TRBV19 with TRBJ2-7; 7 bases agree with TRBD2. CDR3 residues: CASSILAEGYEQYF. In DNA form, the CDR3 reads TGTGCCAGTAGTATACTAGCGGAGGGTTACGAGCAGTACTTC.